One and the same sample provided the 5 T cell receptor beta chains below, sequenced in a study of response to subunit inactivated influenza vaccine (dated by TCRdb to 2016 to 2019). The library was produced with RT-PCR. Sequenced on an Illumina HiSeq 2500. The public reads were quality trimmed at Q25 with fastp and then assembled into clones with MiXCR by TCRdb, keeping productive beta chains. Rows matching on CDR3 protein sequence are summarized as one entry with the most common DNA and genes. The sample yields just under 550,000 distinct CDR3 sequences; around a quarter were counted once. The ten largest account for 2.5% to 3.5% of the sample. These sequences were also reported in another study, on T cells expressing NK-cell markers. Looking at the second paper: TCR beta cDNA libraries were prepared using 5'RACE template switching, which introduced a universal primer site and unique molecular identifiers.

Sequences were derived from CD4+ T cells sorted from PBMCs, sampled approximately 12 days after vaccination. The receptors originated from a man aged 50-59 years who received an inactivated influenza vaccine. Donor details come from another sample of the same person, matched by shared clones.

The chain combines TRBV20-1 with TRBJ2-1, with TRBD2 matching over 11 bases. The germline V gene encodes CDR1 DFQATT and CDR2 SNEGSKA (reference sequence). The CDR3 is made up of 16 amino acids. V lost 5 bases and J lost 6; bases outside the gene matches: 12. CDR3 sequence: CSAPPGVLAGVNEQFF. CDR3 sequence (DNA): TGCAGTGCTCCTCCCGGGGTACTAGCGGGAGTCAATGAGCAGTTCTTC.

This clonotype was seen ten or more times. This chain's CDR3 is CASSWGQEIKNIQYF. CDR3 DNA: TGCGCCAGCAGCTGGGGGCAGGAGATCAAAAACATTCAGTACTTC. This chain links TRBV5-1 with TRBJ2-4; tentative D call: TRBD1 (6 bases). The CDR3 consists of 15 residues. Per the germline V gene, CDR1 is SGHRS and CDR2 is YFSETQ. Trimming took 3 bases from V and 3 from J, leaving 13 bases between them.

The V and J genes are TRBV14 and TRBJ2-1, with 12 nucleotides matching TRBD2. This CDR3 comprises 17 residues. Per the germline V gene, CDR1 is SGHDN and CDR2 is FVKESK. The V gene end was trimmed by 3 bases and the J gene end by 5 bases; junction bases not matched to a gene: 8. DNA for the CDR3: TGTGCCAGCAGCCATTTCCTGACTAGCGGGGGAAACAATGAGCAGTTCTTC. This sequence encodes CASSHFLTSGGNNEQFF.

This clonotype was detected ten times or more. The CDR3 region is CASRKQATNEKLFF. CDR3 DNA: TGTGCCAGCAGGAAACAAGCAACTAATGAAAAACTGTTTTTT. The chain recombines TRBV2 with TRBJ1-4; D gene uncertain. The CDR3 totals 14 residues. The V end was cut by 6 bases, the J end by 0 bases, with 8 bases between. Germline V gene data show CDR1 as SNHLY and CDR2 as FYNNEI.

This rearrangement joins TRBV7-9 to TRBJ2-1; D is possibly TRBD1 (5 bases). CDR1 is SEHNR, CDR2 FQNEAQ, per germline (reference sequence). The ends were cut back, 10 bases at V and 2 bases at J, with 18 bases in the middle. The CDR3 sequence is 15 residues long. The CDR3 sequence is CATTNGQGPYNEQFF. The CDR3 DNA reads TGTGCCACCACGAACGGTCAGGGCCCCTACAATGAGCAGTTCTTC.